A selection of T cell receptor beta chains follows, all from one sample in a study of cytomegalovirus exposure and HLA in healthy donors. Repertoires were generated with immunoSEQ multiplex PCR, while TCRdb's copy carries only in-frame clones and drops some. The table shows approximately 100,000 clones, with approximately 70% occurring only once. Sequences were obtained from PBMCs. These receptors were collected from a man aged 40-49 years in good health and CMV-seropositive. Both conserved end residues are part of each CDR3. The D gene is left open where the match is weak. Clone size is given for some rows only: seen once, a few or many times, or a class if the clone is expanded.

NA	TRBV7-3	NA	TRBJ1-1	CASSSSPWGDTEAFF	TGTGCCAGCAGCTCCTCCCCTTGGGGCGACACTGAAGCTTTCTTT
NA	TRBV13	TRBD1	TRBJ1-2	CASSFTGGHGYTF	TGTGCCAGCAGCTTTACAGGGGGCCATGGCTACACCTTC
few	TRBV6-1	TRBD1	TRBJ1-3	CASGAGGSGNTIYF	TGTGCCAGCGGGGCAGGGGGCTCTGGAAACACCATATATTTT
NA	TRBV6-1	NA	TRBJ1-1	CASSHQGKNTEAFF	TGTGCCAGCAGTCACCAGGGTAAGAACACTGAAGCTTTCTTT
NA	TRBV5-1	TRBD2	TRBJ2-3	CASSLTSGRIDTQYF	TGCGCCAGCAGCTTGACTAGCGGGAGGATAGATACGCAGTATTTT
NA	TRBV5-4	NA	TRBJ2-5	CASGQATRETQYF	TGTGCCAGCGGGCAGGCGACAAGAGAGACCCAGTACTTC
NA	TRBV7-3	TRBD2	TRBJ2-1	CASSSASGETINEQFF	TGTGCCAGCAGCTCCGCTAGCGGAGAAACAATAAATGAGCAGTTCTTC
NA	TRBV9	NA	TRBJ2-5	CASSVFSGGRETQYF	TGTGCCAGCAGCGTATTCTCCGGGGGACGGGAGACCCAGTACTTC
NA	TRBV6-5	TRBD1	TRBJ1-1	CASRGLTGGGTEAFF	TGTGCCAGCAGGGGGTTGACAGGGGGCGGGACTGAAGCTTTCTTT
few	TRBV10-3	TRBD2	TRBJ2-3	CAVLGRETDTQYF	TGTGCCGTCCTGGGGCGGGAGACAGATACGCAGTATTTT
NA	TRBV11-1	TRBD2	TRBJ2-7	CASSLAGGPEQYF	TGTGCCAGCAGCTTAGCGGGAGGGCCCGAGCAGTACTTC
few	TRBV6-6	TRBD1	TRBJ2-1	CASSYEGASYNEQFF	TGTGCCAGCAGTTACGAGGGGGCCTCCTACAATGAGCAGTTCTTC